The clone carrying this T cell receptor beta chain was counted between two and nine times. Its antigen is unidentified. Trimming pared 2 bases from V and 4 bases from J, leaving 17 bases between. This CDR3 contains 16 residues. Germline assignment: CDR1 LNHDA and CDR2 SQIVND (reference sequence). This sample was taken from a study of cytomegalovirus exposure and HLA in healthy donors. Study findings and constraints: Most TCR sequences were uncommon, yet certain public TCRs appeared in many donors.

A multiplex PCR was run with 60 Vbeta primers and 13 Jbeta primers. Data came from immunoSEQ multiplex PCR; TCRdb stores just in-frame clones and leaves some out. This table holds more than 90,000 clones, roughly three quarters found once. The sequence came from a man aged 35 to 55 in good health and CMV-seronegative. V gene TRBV19 combines with J gene TRBJ1-2; tentative D call: TRBD1 (5 bases). The material sequenced was PBMCs. The CDR3 nucleotides read TGTGCCAGTAGTATACGGTTAACAACAGGAGTCTATGGCTACACCTTC. Encoded protein: CASSIRLTTGVYGYTF.